Given below is one TCR beta chain in context. Its binding antigen is unknown. No much larger clonotype is one base removed from it; base qualities were not supplied. The data belong to a study of T-cell memory formation after mild COVID-19 (dated by TCRdb to about 2021). For the study in its entirety: Most TCR sequence clusters were specific to one of the two donors. In a couple of donors, T-cell clones that expanded and contracted after mild COVID-19 were followed by sequencing TCRalpha and TCRbeta repertoires longitudinally. Two young, previously healthy adult volunteers made up the cohort, one male and one female.

Cut back by 0 bases and 8 bases, the V and J ends lie 15 bases apart. In the germline V gene (reference sequence), CDR1 corresponds to LNHNV and CDR2 to YYDKDF. The CDR3 starts with the cysteine, ends with the phenylalanine, and has 15 residues. Of the read, only the CDR3 DNA is kept; its 45 bases are in frame from base 1. Study-wide findings and limitations: Contracting CD4+ clones appeared mostly in the CM and EM memory subsets, whereas CD8+ clones were enriched in EMRA. Balanced CD4/CD8 phenotypes were observed for clones contracting from day 15 to 85, whereas a bias towards CD4+ was observed for a second wave of clones expanding from day 15 to 37. The detection of some responding clones in pre-infection memory suggests that pre-existing cross-reactive memory T cells joined the SARS-CoV-2 response. The study included only a couple of mild cases, and larger cohorts that include severe cases with pre-infection samples were judged to be necessary. SARS-CoV-2 specificity was not confirmed for the second-wave clones peaking on day 37.

The run used an Illumina NovaSeq 6000. cDNA libraries for TCRalpha and TCRbeta were prepared by 5'RACE using constant-segment primers, with sample barcodes and unique molecular identifiers added. RNA was extracted from every sample with Trizol reagent. Libraries were amplified in two PCR steps, with a second sample barcode and Illumina TruSeq adapters added in the second step. Sequencing of the libraries was done on an Illumina NovaSeq, producing 2 x 150 bp paired-end reads. As for the original processing: With migec v1.2.7, reads were demultiplexed and then collapsed into UMI-guided consensus sequences. Using mixcr v2.1.11, the UMI consensuses were aligned to TRA and TRB V and J templates and assembled into clonotypes. Clonotypes were classified as expanded or contracted when called significant by both edgeR and NoisET, with noise models trained on biological replicates. For edgeR calls, the thresholds were a false discovery rate-adjusted p below 0.01 and a log2 fold-change of 1. PCA with hierarchical clustering of max-normalized trajectories of the 1000 most abundant clonotypes was used as exploratory dynamics analysis. Separately sequenced CD4+ and CD8+ repertoires were used to assign a CD4 or CD8 phenotype to each responding clone. TCRdb reran the public reads through fastp at Q25 and MiXCR, keeping productive beta chains. Each record represents a unique CDR3 protein, reported with the most common genes and DNA among its rows. For this entry, the V and J calls and clone size follow TCRdb and not the study's own pipeline. This sample holds about 190,000 distinct CDR3 sequences; 15% to 20% were observed only once. In total, the top ten clones hold 2.4% of the sample.

Ficoll-Paque density gradient centrifugation was used to isolate PBMCs. The chain uses TRBV15 and TRBJ2-3, with the D gene not confidently named. The sample was PBMCs or a T cell subset sorted from them (not recorded which). The TCR comes from an adult woman who had mild COVID-19 (a few samples of this study predate the infection). The sample titles of this study are shuffled in the database, so cell type and time point are left out; the donor was told from shared clones. The CDR3 is CATSRDRSSGGTQYF. The DNA sequence follows: TGTGCCACCAGCAGAGATCGGAGCTCCGGTGGTACGCAGTATTTT.